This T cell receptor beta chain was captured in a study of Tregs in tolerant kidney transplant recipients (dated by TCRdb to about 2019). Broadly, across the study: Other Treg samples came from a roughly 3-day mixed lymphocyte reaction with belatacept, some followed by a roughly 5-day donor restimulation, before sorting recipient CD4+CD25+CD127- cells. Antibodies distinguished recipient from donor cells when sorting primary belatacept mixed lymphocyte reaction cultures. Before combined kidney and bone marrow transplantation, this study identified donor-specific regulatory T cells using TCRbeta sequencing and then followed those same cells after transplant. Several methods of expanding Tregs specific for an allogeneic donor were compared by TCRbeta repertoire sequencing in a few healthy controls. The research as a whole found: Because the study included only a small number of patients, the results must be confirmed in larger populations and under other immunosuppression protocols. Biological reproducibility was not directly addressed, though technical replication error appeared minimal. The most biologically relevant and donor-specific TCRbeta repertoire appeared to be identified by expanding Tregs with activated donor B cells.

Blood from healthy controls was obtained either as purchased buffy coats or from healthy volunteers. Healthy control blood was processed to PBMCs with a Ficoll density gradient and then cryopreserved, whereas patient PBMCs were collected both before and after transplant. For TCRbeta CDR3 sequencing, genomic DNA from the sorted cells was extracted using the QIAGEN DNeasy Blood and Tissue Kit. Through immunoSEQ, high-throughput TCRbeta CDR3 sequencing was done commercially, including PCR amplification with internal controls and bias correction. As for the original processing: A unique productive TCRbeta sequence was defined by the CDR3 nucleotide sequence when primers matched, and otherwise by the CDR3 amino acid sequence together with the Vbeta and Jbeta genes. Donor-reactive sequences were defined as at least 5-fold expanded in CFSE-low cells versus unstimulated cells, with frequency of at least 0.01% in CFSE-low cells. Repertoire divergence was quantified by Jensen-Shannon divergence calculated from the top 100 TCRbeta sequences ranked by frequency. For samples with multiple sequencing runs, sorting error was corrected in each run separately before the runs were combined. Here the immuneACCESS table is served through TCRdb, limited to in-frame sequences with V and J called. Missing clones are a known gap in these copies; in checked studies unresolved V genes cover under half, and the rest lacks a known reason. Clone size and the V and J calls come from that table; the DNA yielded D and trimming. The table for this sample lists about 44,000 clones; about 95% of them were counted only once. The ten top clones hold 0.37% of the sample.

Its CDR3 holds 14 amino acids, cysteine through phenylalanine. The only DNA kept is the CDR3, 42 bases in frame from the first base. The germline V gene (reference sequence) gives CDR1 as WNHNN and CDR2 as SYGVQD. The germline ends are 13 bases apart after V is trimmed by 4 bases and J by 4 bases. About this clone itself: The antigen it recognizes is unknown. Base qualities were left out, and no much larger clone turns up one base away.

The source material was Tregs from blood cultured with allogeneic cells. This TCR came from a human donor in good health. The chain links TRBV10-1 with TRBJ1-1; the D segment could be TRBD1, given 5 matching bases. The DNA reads TGCGCCAGCAGTGTTGGTCGGGGGTTCACTGAAGCTTTCTTT. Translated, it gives CASSVGRGFTEAFF.